The 8 T cell receptor beta chains below all came from one sample that was sequenced in a study of blood T cell repertoires in COVID-19. Assay: immunoSEQ multiplex PCR; the TCRdb copy retains only in-frame clones and omits some. The data hold 150,000 to 200,000 clones, with more than 75% observed a single time. Material: peripheral blood. The receptors stem from a person between 65 and 80 years old with COVID-19, enrolled during active disease.

The V call is TRBV19, the J call TRBJ2-1, with 10 positions matching TRBD2. V lost 8 bases to trimming and J lost 7 bases; unmatched junction nucleotides: 5. Germline CDR1 reads LNHDA; CDR2 reads SQIVND (reference sequence). The CDR3 totals 13 residues. CDR3 loop: CASLAGDWNEQFF. CDR3 coding DNA: TGTGCCAGTCTAGCGGGGGACTGGAATGAGCAGTTCTTC.

This clone was seen just once. The chain combines TRBV6-6 with TRBJ1-3; perhaps TRBD1 as D (5 bases). Trimming pared 2 bases from V and 1 base from J, leaving 12 bases between. The germline V gene encodes CDR1 MNHNY and CDR2 SVGAGI (reference sequence). This CDR3 contains 16 residues. The CDR3: CASSYQPRASGNTIYF. The CDR3 DNA sequence: TGTGCCAGCAGTTACCAGCCCAGGGCTTCTGGAAACACCATATATTTT.

This chain uses TRBV11-2 with TRBJ2-2; possible D gene TRBD2, 5 bases. The germline gives CDR1 SGHAT, CDR2 FQNNGV. The CDR3 loop spans 14 amino acids. V was trimmed by 1 base and J by 6 bases, leaving 9 bases between them. CDR3 DNA: TGTGCCAGCAGCTTAGTCCAGGAGGCCGGGGAGCTGTTTTTT. It yields the protein CASSLVQEAGELFF.

The rearrangement uses TRBV2 and TRBJ2-1; 13 bases fit TRBD2. Germline V gives CDR1 SNHLY, CDR2 FYNNEI. The CDR3 sequence is 14 residues long. The J segment lost 12 bases and the V segment lost 7 bases, leaving 9 bases of the junction unmatched. The CDR3 is CASILLAGGHGQFF. The CDR3 nucleotides are TGTGCCAGCATCTTACTAGCGGGAGGGCATGGGCAGTTCTTC.

The rearrangement links TRBV5-1 to TRBJ2-3; 8 bases are shared with TRBD2. The CDR3 is made up of 13 amino acids. Germline loops: CDR1 SGHRS, CDR2 YFSETQ. The V gene end was trimmed by 4 bases and the J gene end by 3 bases; junction bases not matched to a gene: 1. The CDR3 loop reads CASSPGGTDTQYF. As DNA, the CDR3 is TGCGCCAGCAGCCCGGGAGGGACAGATACGCAGTATTTT.

The chain joins TRBV4-2 to TRBJ2-2; 7 bases line up with TRBD1. The CDR3 length is 16 residues. CDR1 LGHNA and CDR2 YNFKEQ come from the germline V gene. With 4 bases clipped from V and 6 bases from J, the junction kept 11 bases outside the gene matches. The CDR3 reads CASSLGTALGAGELFF. The CDR3 region has the DNA TGTGCCAGCAGCCTCGGGACAGCCCTCGGGGCCGGGGAGCTGTTTTTT.

The V call is TRBV29-1, the J call TRBJ1-1; TRBD1 matches 10 bases. The length of the CDR3 is 14 residues. Per germline, CDR1 SQVTM and CDR2 ANQGSEA. V lost 7 bases and J lost 2; bases outside the gene matches: 7. The CDR3 region has the DNA TGCAGCGGCGTCCGGGACAGGGGAAACACTGAAGCTTTCTTT. This translates into CSGVRDRGNTEAFF.

V and J are TRBV3-1 (or the pseudogene TRBV3-2) and TRBJ1-2, with TRBD1 matching over 8 bases. The CDR3 spans 16 residues. V dropped 2 bases and J dropped 0; count of bases not matched to a gene: 5. Germline assignment: CDR1 LGHDT and CDR2 YNNKEL (reference sequence). The CDR3 sequence is CASSQQGARTNYGYTF. The DNA of the CDR3 is TGTGCCAGCAGCCAACAGGGGGCCAGAACTAACTATGGCTACACCTTC.